The next 25 T cell receptor beta chains were all read from a single sample in a study of blood T cell repertoires in COVID-19 (dated by TCRdb to 2018 to 2020). The library was obtained by the immunoSEQ multiplex PCR assay. TCRdb provides this immuneACCESS table in a form limited to in-frame rearrangements. Some clones are lacking; in checked studies, under half of them reflect an unresolved V gene, and why the rest are absent is not known. The sample data list 300,000 to 400,000 clones, and 80% to 90% of these were observed just once. 0.95% to 1.1% of the sample goes to the ten largest clones. The specimen sequenced was PBMCs or T cells enriched from blood (not recorded which). The receptor source for this set is a man younger than 30 who had recovered from COVID-19.

The J gene is TRBJ2-7, the V gene TRBV9; D perhaps matches TRBD1 (6 bases). CDR3 size: 14 residues. Germline V gives CDR1 SGDLS, CDR2 YYNGEE. Trimming shortened V by 1 base and J by 5 bases, and 13 bases separated the two germline ends. CDR3 nucleotides: TGTGCCAGCAGCGTACAGGGGCTCCCGGACGAGCAGTACTTC. Amino acids: CASSVQGLPDEQYF.

This clone has only a few counts. The chain joins TRBV18 to TRBJ2-1, with TRBD2 matching 10 bases. V gave up 2 bases and J gave up 6 bases; unmatched junction bases: 4. CDR1 KGHSH and CDR2 LQKENI come from the germline V gene. The CDR3 is 15 residues long. Here the CDR3 reads CASSPGTSVFNEQFF. CDR3 DNA sequence: TGTGCCAGCTCACCAGGGACTAGCGTGTTCAATGAGCAGTTCTTC.

The chain has TRBV18 and TRBJ1-1, with D possibly matching TRBD1 (6 bases). The V end was cut by 0 bases, the J end by 1 base, with 12 bases between. CDR1 and CDR2 (germline): KGHSH, LQKENI. CDR3 length equals 16 residues. CDR3: CASSPPHRAANTEAFF. CDR3 DNA: TGTGCCAGCTCACCACCGCACAGGGCCGCGAACACTGAAGCTTTCTTT.

The sample holds a few counts of this clone. V and J are TRBV9 and TRBJ2-4; 7 positions agree with TRBD2. Germline CDR1 reads SGDLS; CDR2 reads YYNGEE. V trimming: 3 bases; J trimming: 8 bases; junction bases outside the gene matches: 11. The CDR3 covers 15 residues. CDR3 protein: CASSEGRFREDIQYF. CDR3 in DNA: TGTGCCAGCAGCGAAGGGCGGTTCCGGGAGGACATTCAGTACTTC.

The chain joins TRBV24-1 to TRBJ1-2; no definite D call. V lost 12 bases, J lost 3 bases, and 13 bases lay in between. This CDR3 is 12 amino acids long. The germline CDR1 and CDR2 sequences are KGHDR and SFDVKD. The CDR3 loop is CAVGESDYGYTF. The CDR3 DNA is TGTGCCGTGGGCGAGTCGGACTATGGCTACACCTTC.

The chain joins TRBV9 to TRBJ2-1, with 12 bases identical to TRBD2. The V gene end was trimmed by 3 bases and the J gene end by 8 bases; junction bases not matched to a gene: 9. The CDR3 contains 16 residues. Germline values: CDR1 SGDLS, CDR2 YYNGEE. CDR3 residues: CASSAPLAGGFYEQFF. Written as DNA, the CDR3 is TGTGCCAGCAGCGCCCCACTAGCGGGGGGTTTTTATGAGCAGTTCTTC.

J is TRBJ1-1 and V is TRBV6-5; 7 bases are shared with TRBD1. CDR3 length: 15 residues. The V gene end was trimmed by 6 bases and the J gene end by 2 bases; junction bases not matched to a gene: 9. The germline gives CDR1 MNHEY, CDR2 SVGAGI. For the CDR3, the DNA is TGTGCCAGCAGACGCCGTGGACAGGCCAACACTGAAGCTTTCTTT. Its protein product is CASRRRGQANTEAFF.

The chain links TRBV19 to TRBJ1-1, with D possibly being TRBD1 (6 bases). CDR3 length equals 15 residues. The ends were cut back, 3 bases at V and 0 bases at J, with 11 bases in the middle. The germline V gene encodes CDR1 LNHDA and CDR2 SQIVND (reference sequence). CDR3 amino acids: CASSMTGGLNTEAFF. DNA of the CDR3: TGTGCCAGTAGTATGACAGGAGGATTGAACACTGAAGCTTTCTTT.

This clone was found a few times. The chain employs TRBV6-4 and TRBJ2-1, with 8 bases identical to TRBD2. V lost 2 bases to trimming and J lost 6 bases; unmatched junction nucleotides: 3. Germline V gene data show CDR1 as MRHNA and CDR2 as SNTAGT. CDR3 size: 14 residues. CDR3 residues: CASSDGLAGNEQFF. The CDR3 DNA reads TGTGCCAGCAGTGACGGCCTAGCGGGCAATGAGCAGTTCTTC.

The chain combines TRBV11-2 with TRBJ1-2; D unclear. The CDR3 loop spans 15 amino acids. Germline CDR1 SGHAT, CDR2 FQNNGV. Trimming removed 5 bases from V and 4 bases from J, with 17 bases in between. The CDR3 sequence: CASSREILDLYGYTF. The CDR3 region has the DNA TGTGCCAGCAGCCGGGAAATCCTTGACCTCTATGGCTACACCTTC.

V usage is TRBV6-1 and J usage is TRBJ2-1; 7 nucleotides line up with TRBD2. The CDR3 is 18 residues long. Per germline, CDR1 MNHNS and CDR2 SASEGT. Trimming at V came to 2 bases and at J to 0 bases, leaving 10 bases not matched to a gene. In DNA, the CDR3 is TGTGCCAGCAGTGAATACAGACCTAGCGGCAGCTCCTACAATGAGCAGTTCTTC. It translates to CASSEYRPSGSSYNEQFF.

This chain connects TRBV10-3 to TRBJ1-1, with 7 bases fitting TRBD1. This CDR3 has 15 residues. The V and J ends lost 6 bases and 1 base, in that order; junction bases with no gene match: 8. CDR1 is ENHRY, CDR2 SYGVKD, per germline. The CDR3: CAISRGQAQNTEAFF. In nucleotides, the CDR3 is TGTGCCATCAGCCGAGGACAGGCCCAGAACACTGAAGCTTTCTTT.

The rearrangement links TRBV19 to TRBJ1-5, with D uncertain. The CDR3 sequence is 11 residues long. Germline V lookup: CDR1 LNHDA, CDR2 SQIVND (reference sequence). The germline V and J ends were trimmed by 8 bases and 8 bases, with 10 bases remaining between them. The CDR3: CASGEEEPQHF. The CDR3 DNA reads as TGTGCCAGTGGGGAGGAGGAGCCCCAGCATTTT. Based on the CDR3 plus reference TRBV19 and TRBJ1-5, the full variable domain is DGGITQSPKYLFRKEGQNVTLSCEQNLNHDAMYWYRQDPGQGLRLIYYSQIVNDFQKGDIAEGYSVSREKKESFPLTVTSAQKNPTAFYLCASGEEEPQHFGDGTRLSIL.

The V gene is TRBV3-1 (or the pseudogene TRBV3-2), the J gene TRBJ2-7; possible D gene TRBD1, 6 bases. The V gene's germline CDR1 is LGHDT and CDR2 YNNKEL (reference sequence). V shed 5 bases and J shed 3 bases, with 14 bases lying between them. This CDR3 region has 14 residues. The CDR3 here is CASSKTGPYYEQYF. The CDR3 region has the DNA TGTGCCAGCAGCAAAACAGGGCCCTACTACGAGCAGTACTTC.

This clone came up once. This chain links TRBV19 with TRBJ2-7; weak D call: TRBD2 (5 bases). The CDR3 runs 12 residues. V was shortened by 3 bases and J by 5 bases, with 8 bases between the two germline ends. Germline CDR1 LNHDA, CDR2 SQIVND (reference sequence). CDR3 nucleotides: TGTGCCAGTAGTATGGAGGCTCACGAGCAGTACTTC. Encoded protein: CASSMEAHEQYF.

The V and J genes are TRBV11-2 and TRBJ2-3, with a weak D call TRBD2 (5 bases). The CDR3 length is 12 residues. CDR1 and CDR2 from the germline V gene are SGHAT and FQNNGV. V was cut by 5 bases and J by 5 bases, with 8 bases left in between. CDR3 DNA: TGTGCCAGCAGCGCCGAGGGAGATACGCAGTATTTT. Amino acid sequence: CASSAEGDTQYF.

J is TRBJ1-2 and V is TRBV12-3 or TRBV12-4, with D maybe TRBD1 (6 bases). Trimming removed 3 bases at V and 4 bases at J, with 9 bases between. The CDR3 loop spans 13 amino acids. CDR3 in amino acids: CASSFRGSYGYTF. The CDR3 region has the DNA TGTGCCAGCAGTTTCAGGGGCAGCTATGGCTACACCTTC.

This chain links TRBV4-1 with TRBJ2-5; D may be TRBD2 (5 bases). CDR3 length: 15 residues. With 1 base removed from V and 3 bases from J, the gap between germline ends came to 12 bases. Germline V gene lookup returns CDR1 MGHRA and CDR2 YSYEKL. The CDR3 protein is CASSQVGSWEETQYF. The CDR3 DNA is TGCGCCAGCAGCCAAGTGGGGAGTTGGGAAGAGACCCAGTACTTC.

The chain recombines TRBV9 with TRBJ2-7, with 12 positions matching TRBD2. Losses at the gene ends were 3 bases for V and 5 bases for J; bases not matched to a gene: 9. The CDR3 is 16 amino acids. CDR1 is SGDLS, CDR2 YYNGEE, per germline. In nucleotides, the CDR3 is TGTGCCAGCAGCGCGCTAGCGGGAGGGCCTGAAAACGAGCAGTACTTC. Translation gives CASSALAGGPENEQYF.

The chain uses TRBV28 and TRBJ2-3, with 9 nucleotides matching TRBD1. With V trimmed by 0 bases and J by 4 bases, 2 bases remained unmatched. CDR3 length: 15 amino acids. Germline V gene data show CDR1 as MDHEN and CDR2 as SYDVKM. This CDR3 reads CASSLWTGGADTQYF. The CDR3 DNA reads as TGTGCCAGCAGTTTATGGACAGGGGGGGCAGATACGCAGTATTTT.

The gene calls are TRBV18 and TRBJ2-7, with TRBD1 matching over 10 bases. The V and J ends lost 3 bases and 2 bases, in that order; junction bases with no gene match: 1. CDR3 length: 14 residues. Per germline, CDR1 KGHSH and CDR2 LQKENI. The CDR3 spells CASSPGQGTYEQYF. The CDR3 coding sequence is TGTGCCAGCTCACCGGGACAGGGGACCTACGAGCAGTACTTC.

The J gene is TRBJ1-3, the V gene TRBV9; D may be TRBD1 (5 bases). Trimming took 4 bases from V and 2 from J, leaving 13 bases between them. The CDR3 totals 15 residues. The germline V gene has CDR1 SGDLS and CDR2 YYNGEE. The CDR3 bases are TGTGCCAGCAGCACAGGACGGGCCGCTGGAAACACCATATATTTT. Translating it yields CASSTGRAAGNTIYF.

This clone occurred once. The rearrangement joins TRBV5-5 to TRBJ1-6, with D possibly matching TRBD1 (5 bases). Trimming cost V 5 bases and J 8 bases, with 17 bases left between them. Germline lookup yields CDR1 SGHKS and CDR2 YYEKEE (reference sequence). The CDR3 loop spans 15 amino acids. CDR3: CASRFAGGSYSPLHF. For the CDR3, the DNA is TGTGCCAGCAGATTCGCTGGGGGGTCGTATTCACCCCTCCACTTT.

This chain joins TRBV6-1 and TRBJ1-2; TRBD1 is a possible D gene (5 bases). V lost 2 bases, J lost 3 bases, and 10 bases lay in between. The CDR3 loop spans 14 amino acids. Germline loops: CDR1 MNHNS, CDR2 SASEGT. The CDR3 DNA is TGTGCCAGCAGTGAATGGGGACTGGACTATGGCTACACCTTC. Its protein product is CASSEWGLDYGYTF.

The chain uses TRBV30 and TRBJ1-2; maybe TRBD1 (6 bases). V was trimmed by 2 bases and J by 4 bases, leaving 14 bases between them. The CDR3 is 14 residues long. Germline V CDR1 and CDR2: GTSNPN, SVGIG (reference sequence). The CDR3 DNA reads as TGTGCCTGGAGTCCAGGGGCTTCTCCCTATGGCTACACCTTC. Its translation: CAWSPGASPYGYTF.